The rows below give T cell receptor beta chains drawn from one sample of a study of blood T cell repertoires in COVID-19. Assay: immunoSEQ multiplex PCR; the TCRdb copy retains only in-frame clones and omits some. The sample gives roughly 110,000 clones, 76% of which show up once; roughly 6% is in the top ten. Specimen: peripheral blood. These receptors all come from a man older than 75 with COVID-19, enrolled during active disease. Both conserved end residues are part of each CDR3. D genes are given only for firm matches. Clone size is given for some rows only: seen once, a few or many times, or a class if the clone is expanded.

clone size	D gene	V gene	J gene	CDR3 DNA	CDR3 protein
few	TRBD2	TRBV7-9	TRBJ2-7	TGTGCCAGCAGCCCCCTTTTTAGCGGGAGGGCCTACGAGCAGTACTTC	CASSPLFSGRAYEQYF
.	TRBD2	TRBV5-1	TRBJ2-3	TGCGCCAGCAGCTTGCCTAGCGGGAGGGCCATGGGCACAGATACGCAGTATTTT	CASSLPSGRAMGTDTQYF
.	TRBD1	TRBV13	TRBJ1-4	TGTGCCAGCAGCTTCCGGGACAGGGGACGTGAAAAACTGTTTTTT	CASSFRDRGREKLFF
.	TRBD1	TRBV28	TRBJ1-3	TGTGCCAGCGCAACAGGGGTAGTTGGAAACACCATATATTTT	CASATGVVGNTIYF
.	.	TRBV5-1	TRBJ2-7	TGCGCCAGCAGCTTGTGGGACTCCACTTCCTACGAGCAGTACTTC	CASSLWDSTSYEQYF
.	TRBD1	TRBV5-1	TRBJ1-2	TGCGCCAGCAGCCCACAGGGACAGAGCTATGGCTACACCTTC	CASSPQGQSYGYTF
.	TRBD2	TRBV24-1	TRBJ2-1	TGTGCCACCAGTGATGTAGCGGGCCTGGGGAATGAGCAGTTCTTC	CATSDVAGLGNEQFF
.	TRBD2	TRBV15	TRBJ2-2	TGTGCCACCAGCAGAGATGGGAGGGGCTCAGGCACCGGGGAGCTGTTTTTT	CATSRDGRGSGTGELFF
once	TRBD1	TRBV7-2	TRBJ2-5	TGTGCCAGCAGCTTACAAGGGCCCCCAGGGGGAGAGACCCAGTACTTC	CASSLQGPPGGETQYF
.	TRBD1	TRBV27	TRBJ1-5	TGTGCCAGCAGTTTAGGGGGACAGGGCAATCAGCCCCAGCATTTT	CASSLGGQGNQPQHF
medium-sized	.	TRBV7-9	TRBJ1-2	TGTGCCAGCAGACCCCCGGGGATGGAGGGGGGGGACAACTATGGCTACACCTTC	CASRPPGMEGGDNYGYTF
.	.	TRBV12-3/TRBV12-4	TRBJ2-1	TGTGCCAGCAGTTTTCTAGTCTACAATGAGCAGTTCTTC	CASSFLVYNEQFF
few	TRBD2	TRBV7-2	TRBJ2-7	TGTGCCAGCAGCTTAGTTCCGGGGAGGGGATCCCACGAGCAGTACTTC	CASSLVPGRGSHEQYF
.	.	TRBV6-4	TRBJ1-6	TGTGCCAGCAGAAGAGGGGGTTCGAATTCACCCCTCCACTTT	CASRRGGSNSPLHF
.	.	TRBV6-2/TRBV6-3	TRBJ1-5	TGTGCCAGCAGTTACACGGCAGGGCATCAGCCCCAGCATTTT	CASSYTAGHQPQHF
.	.	TRBV9	TRBJ2-7	TGTGCCAGCAGCGTAGCAGCCAGGACCTACGAGCAGTACTTC	CASSVAARTYEQYF
.	TRBD1	TRBV7-2	TRBJ1-5	TGTGCCAGCAGCTTAGCGTTCAGGGGGCCCTTTATAGCCCAGCCCCAGCATTTT	CASSLAFRGPFIAQPQHF
few	.	TRBV3-1/TRBV3-2	TRBJ2-7	TGTGCCAGCAGCCAAGATTGGCAGTACGAGCAGTACTTC	CASSQDWQYEQYF
once	.	TRBV11-2	TRBJ1-6	TGTGCCAGCAGCTTAGAGGAGGGGGAGGGCTCCTATAATTCACCCCTCCACTTT	CASSLEEGEGSYNSPLHF
.	.	TRBV5-8	TRBJ2-1	TGTGCCAGCAGCTTGCGGGGAGGCGCCTACAATGAGCAGTTCTTC	CASSLRGGAYNEQFF
.	TRBD1	TRBV28	TRBJ2-7	TGTGCCAGCAGTTTATGGTTTGGGCAGGGGGCTTCCTACGAGCAGTACTTC	CASSLWFGQGASYEQYF
.	TRBD1	TRBV6-5	TRBJ2-7	TGTGCCAGCAGCCGATCCGGGACAGGGTCCTACGAGCAGTACTTC	CASSRSGTGSYEQYF
once	TRBD2	TRBV7-2	TRBJ2-3	TGTGCCAGCAGCTCCGGCTGGACTAGCGGTTATAGCACAGATACGCAGTATTTT	CASSSGWTSGYSTDTQYF
.	TRBD2	TRBV5-5	TRBJ2-2	TGTGCCAGCAGTTATGGACTAGCGGGAGGTTACACCGGGGAGCTGTTTTTT	CASSYGLAGGYTGELFF
few	TRBD1	TRBV5-5	TRBJ1-1	TGTGCCAGCAGCATTAGGGACAGGGTGGCCCCTGAAGCTTTCTTT	CASSIRDRVAPEAFF
.	.	TRBV11-2	TRBJ2-1	TGTGCCAGCAGCTTAGAAGCCGGGGGACAGATGACCTACAATGAGCAGTTCTTC	CASSLEAGGQMTYNEQFF
.	.	TRBV29-1	TRBJ2-7	TGCAGCGTGGGGACTCGAAGCTCCTACGAGCAGTACTTC	CSVGTRSSYEQYF
few	TRBD1	TRBV4-1	TRBJ1-1	TGCGCCAGCAGCCAAGAAGCAGGGGGCGGGATCACTGAAGCTTTCTTT	CASSQEAGGGITEAFF
few	.	TRBV19	TRBJ2-7	TGTGCCAGTAGTATTGGGGGCCGGGAGCAGTACTTC	CASSIGGREQYF
.	TRBD1	TRBV7-9	TRBJ2-7	TGTGCCAGCACCCCGGGACAGGGGTTCCACGAGCAGTACTTC	CASTPGQGFHEQYF
.	TRBD1	TRBV5-1	TRBJ2-3	TGCGCCAGCAGCTTCGGGACAGGGACGGCAGATACGCAGTATTTT	CASSFGTGTADTQYF
.	TRBD1	TRBV18	TRBJ2-3	TGTGCCAGCTCACCAGGGACAGGGGGTGATACGCAGTATTTT	CASSPGTGGDTQYF
.	TRBD2	TRBV5-1	TRBJ2-7	TGCGCCAGCAGCTTGGGCCTAGCGGGAGTGTACGAGCAGTACTTC	CASSLGLAGVYEQYF
.	.	TRBV2	TRBJ2-4	TGTGCCAGCAGTGATCGAGCCAAAAACATTCAGTACTTC	CASSDRAKNIQYF
few	TRBD1	TRBV7-3	TRBJ2-3	TGTGCCAGCAGCATATCACCGGGACAGGGGACAGATACGCAGTATTTT	CASSISPGQGTDTQYF
.	TRBD1	TRBV5-1	TRBJ1-4	TGCGCCAGCAGCTTGACAGGGGGCGGGGAAAAACTGTTTTTT	CASSLTGGGEKLFF
.	.	TRBV5-1	TRBJ2-1	TGCGCCAGCAGCTTGGCCGTGGAAGCGGTGGGCTCCTACAATGAGCAGTTCTTC	CASSLAVEAVGSYNEQFF
.	TRBD1	TRBV5-1	TRBJ1-6	TGCGCCAGCAGCGCTACAGGGGGGGTGAATTCACCCCTCCACTTT	CASSATGGVNSPLHF
.	.	TRBV5-4	TRBJ2-3	TGTGCCAGCAGCTTGGAGGTGACAGGCACAGATACGCAGTATTTT	CASSLEVTGTDTQYF
.	.	TRBV18	TRBJ2-1	TGTGCCAGCTCACCAGCGAGCGGGTTTGACAATGAGCAGTTCTTC	CASSPASGFDNEQFF
.	TRBD1	TRBV5-5	TRBJ2-1	TGTGCCAGCAGCTTGGCTTCACGGACAGGGAGAGAGAATGAGCAGTTCTTC	CASSLASRTGRENEQFF